This T cell receptor (beta chain) was found in a study of cytomegalovirus exposure and HLA in healthy donors. Study conclusions and caveats: In a later analysis, parvovirus B19, influenza, CMV and Epstein-Barr virus appeared linked to several top co-occurrence clusters.

The PCR ran on 60 Vbeta and 13 Jbeta primers. Sequencing used immunoSEQ multiplex PCR; TCRdb keeps in-frame clones, though not all of them. The table has more than 90,000 clones, around 61% seen once. Note on this clone: The antigen is not known.

The sequencing input was PBMCs. This sequence was found in a woman younger than 45 in good health and CMV-seronegative.

CDR3 sequence (DNA): TGTGCCAGCAACTCCGCAGCGGGGGCGGGAGATACGCAGTATTTT. Its translation is CASNSAAGAGDTQYF. The rearrangement joins TRBV16 to TRBJ2-3; 8 bases are a match to TRBD2. CDR3 length: 15 residues. The V segment lost 7 bases and the J segment 5 bases; nucleotides outside the gene matches: 11. Germline V gene lookup returns CDR1 KGHSY and CDR2 FQNENV.